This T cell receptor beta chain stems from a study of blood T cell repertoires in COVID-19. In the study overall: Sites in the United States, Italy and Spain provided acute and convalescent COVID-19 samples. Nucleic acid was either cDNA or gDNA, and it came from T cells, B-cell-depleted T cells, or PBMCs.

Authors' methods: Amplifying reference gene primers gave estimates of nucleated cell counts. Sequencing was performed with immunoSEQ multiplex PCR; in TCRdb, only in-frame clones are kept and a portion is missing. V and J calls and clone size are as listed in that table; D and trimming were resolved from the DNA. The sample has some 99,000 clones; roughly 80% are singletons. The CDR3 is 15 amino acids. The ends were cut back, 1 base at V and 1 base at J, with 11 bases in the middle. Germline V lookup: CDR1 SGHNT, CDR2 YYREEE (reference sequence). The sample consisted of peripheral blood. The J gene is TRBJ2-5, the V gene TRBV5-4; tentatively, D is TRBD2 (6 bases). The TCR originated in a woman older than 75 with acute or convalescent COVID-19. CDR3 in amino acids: CASSLSRGTQETQYF. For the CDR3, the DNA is TGTGCCAGCAGCTTGTCCCGGGGGACCCAAGAGACCCAGTACTTC.